Included here is one T cell receptor beta chain sequence, with context. The antigen remains undetermined. The table came from immunoSEQ multiplex PCR; TCRdb's copy has only in-frame clones and leaves some out. The sample contains around 120,000 clones, around 87% of which appear only once. Mismatch repair deficiency was confirmed in all patients, by PCR or immunohistochemistry. The TCR-sequenced patients were a few responders to pembrolizumab. Trimming removed 1 base from V and 6 bases from J, with 12 bases in between. CDR1 and CDR2 (germline): SEHNR, FQNEAQ (reference sequence). The CDR3 runs 15 residues. This record comes from a study of PD-1 blockade in mismatch repair-deficient tumors. Study summary: Patients had 12 mismatch repair-deficient cancer types and were previously treated and progressing. The study, taken as a whole, reports: Rapid post-treatment expansion, then contraction, generally preceding radiologic response, marked tumor-resident clones.

The sample was peripheral blood, taken 44 weeks after starting pembrolizumab. V gene TRBV7-9 combines with J gene TRBJ2-2; unclear D gene. The receptor's source is an adult with mismatch repair-deficient cancer. In nucleotides, the CDR3 is TGTGCCAGCAGCTTAGGATCCGTCCGGGCCGGGGAGCTGTTTTTT. Protein sequence: CASSLGSVRAGELFF. The variable domain in full, completed from reference TRBV7-9 and TRBJ2-2, reads DTGVSQNPRHKITKRGQNVTFRCDPISEHNRLYWYRQTLGQGPEFLTYFQNEAQLEKSRLLSDRFSAERPKGSFSTLEIQRTEQGDSAMYLCASSLGSVRAGELFFGEGSRLTVL.